This T cell receptor (beta chain) was recovered during a study of CD8 T cells in ankylosing spondylitis. Study results and caveats: It was reported that disease-linked clones were significantly enriched in matched ankylosing spondylitis synovial fluid. Seemingly characteristic of ankylosing spondylitis blood was a TCR beta motif consisting of about 8 highly homologous variants.

Germline V gene lookup returns CDR1 SGHVS and CDR2 FNYEAQ. The V segment lost 5 bases and the J segment 4 bases; nucleotides outside the gene matches: 11. The CDR3 is 16 residues long. TCR beta libraries were made by quantitative 5'-RACE with molecular barcodes. Using its own MiXCR run on the 5' RACE reads, TCRdb lists one record per CDR3 protein. Among 300,000 to 400,000 distinct CDR3 sequences listed, 20% were seen once. Of note for this clonotype: Its antigen remains unidentified.

The TCR was taken from a male donor with ankylosing spondylitis or in good health (not recorded which). The rearrangement links TRBV7-6 to TRBJ2-3; 8 nucleotides agree with TRBD2. Sequencing was performed on blood, either unsorted or a sorted T cell fraction (not recorded which). The CDR3, as DNA: TGTGCCAGCAGCCTTACGTTCGGGGGGGCCGCAGATACGCAGTATTTT. Translating gives CASSLTFGGAADTQYF. Variable domain in full (rest from reference TRBV7-6 and TRBJ2-3): GAGVSQSPRYKVTKRGQDVALRCDPISGHVSLYWYRQALGQGPEFLTYFNYEAQQDKSGLPNDRFSAERPEGSISTLTIQRTEQRDSAMYRCASSLTFGGAADTQYFGPGTRLTVL.